This TCR beta chain was recovered during a study of CD8 T cells in Susac syndrome. It was with random hexamers that about 0.45 to 1 ug RNA was reverse transcribed. TCRdb recomputed calls from the immunoSEQ multiplex PCR reads with MiXCR, one row per CDR3 protein. The table lists approximately 190,000 distinct CDR3 sequences, about 94% of them singletons, with 0.098% in the top ten. The germline V and J ends were trimmed by 1 base and 4 bases, with 9 bases remaining between them. Germline CDR1 is SGHRS and CDR2 is YFSETQ. This CDR3 has 15 residues. The V and J genes are TRBV5-1 and TRBJ2-6; no firm D call. Material: CD4+ T cells from PBMCs. The sequence was collected from a human donor with Susac syndrome. The CDR3, as DNA: TGCGCCAGCAGCTTGCAAAGCCCGGGGGCCAACGTCCTGACTTTC. This sequence encodes CASSLQSPGANVLTF.